Below are 5 T cell receptor beta chains sequenced from a single sample in a study of T cells in Graves' hyperthyroidism and ophthalmopathy. RNA transcripts gave rise to amplified TCR beta CDR3 regions. In the first-round RT-PCR of the TCR CDR3, the HTBI primer set was used. TCRdb called the multiplex PCR reads again in MiXCR, with one record for every CDR3 protein. The sample has about 560,000 distinct CDR3 sequences, roughly a sixth seen once. What was sequenced was blood. The source is a woman in her late teens or twenties with Graves' hyperthyroidism.

This clonotype was observed a few times. The chain joins TRBV6-1 to TRBJ1-5, with 8 bases identical to TRBD1. Losses at the gene ends were 8 bases for V and 2 bases for J; bases not matched to a gene: 5. CDR1 and CDR2 (germline): MNHNS, SASEGT. This CDR3 comprises 14 residues. CDR3 coding DNA: TGTGCCAGCTCTGACAGGGGAGGCAATCAGCCCCAGCATTTT. It yields the protein CASSDRGGNQPQHF.

This chain links TRBV7-9 with TRBJ2-5, with D hard to call. Germline V gives CDR1 SEHNR, CDR2 FQNEAQ (reference sequence). The CDR3 is 11 residues long. Trimming shortened V by 3 bases and J by 7 bases, and 6 bases separated the two germline ends. The CDR3 region has the DNA TGTGCCAGCAGCTTTTTCGGGACCCAGTACTTC. The encoded protein is CASSFFGTQYF. Combining the CDR3 with reference TRBV7-9 and TRBJ2-5 gives the whole variable domain DTGVSQNPRHKITKRGQNVTFRCDPISEHNRLYWYRQTLGQGPEFLTYFQNEAQLEKSRLLSDRFSAERPKGSFSTLEIQRTEQGDSAMYLCASSFFGTQYFGPGTRLLVL.

This clonotype was detected many times. The DNA for the CDR3 is TGCGCCAGCAGCATCGCCGGGGGGGACCAAGAGACCCAGTACTTC. Residues: CASSIAGGDQETQYF. The gene calls are TRBV5-1 and TRBJ2-5; 8 bases map to TRBD2. With 4 bases clipped from V and 0 bases from J, the junction kept 5 bases outside the gene matches. The CDR3 sequence is 15 residues long. Germline loops: CDR1 SGHRS, CDR2 YFSETQ.

This clonotype was recorded at least ten times. This chain uses TRBV6-5 with TRBJ2-7; D is tentatively TRBD1 or TRBD2 (5 bases each). The germline gives CDR1 MNHEY, CDR2 SVGAGI. There are 12 residues in the CDR3. V dropped 7 bases and J dropped 6 bases, with 13 bases sitting between them. The CDR3 DNA reads as TGTGCCAGCACCGGGGCAGGCCCCGAGCAGTACTTC. Translating it yields CASTGAGPEQYF.

This clonotype showed up just a few times. This chain joins TRBV7-9 and TRBJ2-5; D perhaps matches TRBD2 (6 bases). Germline V gene lookup returns CDR1 SEHNR and CDR2 FQNEAQ (reference sequence). Trimming shortened V by 2 bases and J by 3 bases, and 13 bases separated the two germline ends. The CDR3 has 15 amino acids. The CDR3 spells CASSLPETSKETQYF. CDR3 sequence (DNA): TGTGCCAGCAGCTTACCCGAGACTAGTAAAGAGACCCAGTACTTC.